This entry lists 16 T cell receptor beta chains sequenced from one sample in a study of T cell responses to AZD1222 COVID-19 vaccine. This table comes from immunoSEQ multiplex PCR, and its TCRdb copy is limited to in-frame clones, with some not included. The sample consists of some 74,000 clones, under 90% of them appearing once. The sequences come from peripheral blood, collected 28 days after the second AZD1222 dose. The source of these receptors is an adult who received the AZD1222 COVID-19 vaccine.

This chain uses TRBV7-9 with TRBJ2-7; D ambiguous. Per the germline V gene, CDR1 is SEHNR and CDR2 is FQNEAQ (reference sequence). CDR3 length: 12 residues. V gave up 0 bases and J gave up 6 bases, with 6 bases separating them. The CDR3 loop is CASSLASIEQYF. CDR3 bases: TGTGCCAGCAGCTTAGCGTCGATCGAGCAGTACTTC. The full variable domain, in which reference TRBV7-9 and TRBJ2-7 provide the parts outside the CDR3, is DTGVSQNPRHKITKRGQNVTFRCDPISEHNRLYWYRQTLGQGPEFLTYFQNEAQLEKSRLLSDRFSAERPKGSFSTLEIQRTEQGDSAMYLCASSLASIEQYFGPGTRLTVT.

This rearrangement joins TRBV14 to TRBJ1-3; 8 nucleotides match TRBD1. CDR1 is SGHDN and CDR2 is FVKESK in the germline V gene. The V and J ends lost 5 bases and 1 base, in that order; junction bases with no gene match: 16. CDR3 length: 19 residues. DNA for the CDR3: TGTGCCAGCAGCTTCCGGACAGGGTCTATTGATGGGTCTGGAAACACCATATATTTT. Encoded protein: CASSFRTGSIDGSGNTIYF.

The CDR3 bases are TGTGCCAGCAGCCCGGGGACCTACTATGGCTACACCTTC. It specifies CASSPGTYYGYTF. The chain employs TRBV14 and TRBJ1-2; D perhaps matches TRBD1 (5 bases). The V gene's germline CDR1 is SGHDN and CDR2 FVKESK. V lost 4 bases to trimming and J lost 3 bases, with 9 bases between them. This CDR3 contains 13 residues.

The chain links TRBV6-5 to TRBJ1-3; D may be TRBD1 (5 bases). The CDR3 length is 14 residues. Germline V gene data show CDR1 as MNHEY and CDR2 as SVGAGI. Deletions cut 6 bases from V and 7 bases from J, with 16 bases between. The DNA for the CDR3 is TGTGCCAGCAGCCCGGGGGGGGAGCGGAACACCATATATTTT. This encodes CASSPGGERNTIYF.

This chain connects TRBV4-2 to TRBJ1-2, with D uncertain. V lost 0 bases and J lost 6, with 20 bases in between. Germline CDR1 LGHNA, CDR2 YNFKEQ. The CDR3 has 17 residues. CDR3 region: CASSQESRGRGWDGYTF. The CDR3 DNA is TGTGCCAGCAGCCAAGAGAGTAGAGGGAGAGGATGGGATGGCTACACCTTC.

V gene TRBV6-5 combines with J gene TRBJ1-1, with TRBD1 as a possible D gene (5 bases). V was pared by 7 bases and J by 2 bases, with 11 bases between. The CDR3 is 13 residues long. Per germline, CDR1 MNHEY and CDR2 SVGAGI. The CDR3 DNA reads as TGTGCCAGCACTTGGGGGTCAAACACTGAAGCTTTCTTT. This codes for CASTWGSNTEAFF.

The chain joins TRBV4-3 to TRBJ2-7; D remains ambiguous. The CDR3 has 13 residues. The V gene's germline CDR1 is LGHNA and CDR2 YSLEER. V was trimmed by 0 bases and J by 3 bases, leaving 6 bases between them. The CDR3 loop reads CASSQDIVYEQYF. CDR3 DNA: TGCGCCAGCAGCCAAGATATCGTCTACGAGCAGTACTTC.

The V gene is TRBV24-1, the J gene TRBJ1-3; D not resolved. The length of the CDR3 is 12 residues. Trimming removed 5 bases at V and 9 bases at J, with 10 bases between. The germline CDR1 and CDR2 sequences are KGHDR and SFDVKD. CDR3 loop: CATSGGWGTIYF. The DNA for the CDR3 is TGTGCCACCAGTGGCGGTTGGGGCACCATATATTTT.

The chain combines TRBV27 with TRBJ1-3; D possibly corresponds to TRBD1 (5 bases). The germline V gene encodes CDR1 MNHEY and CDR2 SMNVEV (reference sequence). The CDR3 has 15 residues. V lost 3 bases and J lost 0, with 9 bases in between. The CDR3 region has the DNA TGTGCCAGCAGTTTCCAGGGTGGCTCTGGAAACACCATATATTTT. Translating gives CASSFQGGSGNTIYF.

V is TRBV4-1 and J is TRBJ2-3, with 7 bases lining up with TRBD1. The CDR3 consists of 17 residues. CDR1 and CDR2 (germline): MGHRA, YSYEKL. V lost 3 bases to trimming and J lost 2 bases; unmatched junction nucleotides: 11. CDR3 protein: CASSHLGRGPYTDTQYF. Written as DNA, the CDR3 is TGCGCCAGCAGCCATTTAGGTAGGGGGCCTTACACAGATACGCAGTATTTT.

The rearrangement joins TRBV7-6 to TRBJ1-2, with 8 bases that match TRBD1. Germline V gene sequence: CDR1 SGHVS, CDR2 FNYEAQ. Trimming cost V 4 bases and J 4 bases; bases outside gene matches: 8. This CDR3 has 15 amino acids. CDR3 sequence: CASSSLDRAIYGYTF. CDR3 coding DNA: TGTGCCAGCAGCTCCCTGGACAGGGCTATCTATGGCTACACCTTC.

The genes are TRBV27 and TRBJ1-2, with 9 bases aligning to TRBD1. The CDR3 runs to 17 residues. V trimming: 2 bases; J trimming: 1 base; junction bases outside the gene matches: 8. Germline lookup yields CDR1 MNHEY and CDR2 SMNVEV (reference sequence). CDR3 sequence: CASSLRPGQGLNYGYTF. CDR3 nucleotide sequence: TGTGCCAGCAGTTTAAGGCCGGGACAGGGCCTTAACTATGGCTACACCTTC.

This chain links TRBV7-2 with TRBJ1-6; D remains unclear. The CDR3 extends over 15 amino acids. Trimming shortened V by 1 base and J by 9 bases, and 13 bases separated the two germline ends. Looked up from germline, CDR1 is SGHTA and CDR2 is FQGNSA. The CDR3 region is CASSLGGPVSSPLHF. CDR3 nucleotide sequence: TGTGCCAGCAGCTTAGGAGGGCCCGTCTCTTCACCCCTCCACTTT.

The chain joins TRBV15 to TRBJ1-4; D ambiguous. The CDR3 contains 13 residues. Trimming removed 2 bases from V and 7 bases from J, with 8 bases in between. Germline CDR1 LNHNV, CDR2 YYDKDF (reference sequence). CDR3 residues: CATSRRVGEKLFF. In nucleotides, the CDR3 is TGTGCCACCAGCAGACGGGTTGGTGAAAAACTGTTTTTT.

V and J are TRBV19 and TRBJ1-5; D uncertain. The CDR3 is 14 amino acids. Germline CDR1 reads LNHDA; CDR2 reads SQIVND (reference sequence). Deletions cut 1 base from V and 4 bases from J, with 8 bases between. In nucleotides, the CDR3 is TGTGCCAGTAGTATAGCCGGATTTAATCAGCCCCAGCATTTT. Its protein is CASSIAGFNQPQHF.

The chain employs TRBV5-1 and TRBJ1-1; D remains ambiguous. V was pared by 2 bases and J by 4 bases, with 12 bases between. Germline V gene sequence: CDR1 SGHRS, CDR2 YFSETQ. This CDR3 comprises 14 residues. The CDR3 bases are TGCGCCAGCAGCTTAGGGCCCACCTCCACTGAAGCTTTCTTT. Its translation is CASSLGPTSTEAFF.